The following is a TCR beta chain sequence with its context. This sample is drawn from a study of blood T cell repertoires in COVID-19. Study details: COVID-19 samples from acute and convalescent phases originated in the United States, Italy and Spain. PBMCs, B-cell-depleted T cells, or T cells provided the cDNA or gDNA that made up the material.

Only in-frame clones appear in the TCRdb table, and some are missing; sequencing was by immunoSEQ multiplex PCR. The profile covers over 30,000 clones, with 85% appearing a single time and 15% to 20% taken by the ten largest. V was trimmed by 4 bases and J by 3 bases, leaving 16 bases between them. This CDR3 contains 16 residues. CDR1 and CDR2 (germline): LGHNA, YNFKEQ. What was sequenced was peripheral blood. The receptor was isolated from a woman in her fifties or sixties with active COVID-19. V is TRBV4-2 and J is TRBJ2-1, with D maybe TRBD2 (5 bases). The CDR3 nucleotides are TGTGCCAGCAGCCCGTTAACTAGGCGCGGCTACAATGAGCAGTTCTTC. Translating gives CASSPLTRRGYNEQFF.